These 6 T cell receptor beta chains were sequenced from one sample in a study of shared clonotypes between healthy human individuals. Only in-frame clones appear in the TCRdb table, and some are missing; sequencing was by immunoSEQ multiplex PCR. This sample has hundreds of thousands of clones, with roughly 95% found just once. The naive CD8 subset, CD45RO-negative cells positively selected for CCR7, excluded terminally differentiated effector memory CD45RA+ cells. Sequencing used naive CD8+ T cells sorted from blood. Receptors were obtained from a woman aged 25 to 39 in good health.

This chain joins TRBV7-6 and TRBJ2-1; 15 nucleotides agree with TRBD2. CDR1 and CDR2 (germline): SGHVS, FNYEAQ. The CDR3 covers 17 residues. J lost 4 bases, V lost 3 bases, and 4 bases had no gene match. The CDR3 loop reads CASSFGTSGRLYNEQFF. As DNA, the CDR3 is TGTGCCAGCAGCTTCGGGACTAGCGGGAGGCTGTACAATGAGCAGTTCTTC.

The V and J genes are TRBV10-3 and TRBJ2-1; D unresolved. V was cut by 3 bases and J by 1 base, with 7 bases left in between. Germline CDR1 and CDR2: ENHRY and SYGVKD. The CDR3 sequence is 14 residues long. The CDR3 is CAISDKGSYNEQFF. The CDR3 DNA follows: TGTGCCATCAGTGACAAAGGGTCCTACAATGAGCAGTTCTTC.

This sequence joins TRBV5-4 and TRBJ2-7; D perhaps matches TRBD2 (6 bases). CDR1 and CDR2 from the germline V gene are SGHNT and YYREEE (reference sequence). V lost 4 bases, J lost 1 base, and 15 bases lay in between. The CDR3 is 15 amino acids. The CDR3 region is CASSGGTMASYEQYF. CDR3 DNA sequence: TGTGCCAGCAGCGGAGGGACCATGGCTTCCTACGAGCAGTACTTC.

The chain combines TRBV2 with TRBJ1-5; no clear D gene. V was pared by 1 base and J by 0 bases, with 7 bases between. This CDR3 has 15 residues. Germline CDR1 SNHLY, CDR2 FYNNEI. The CDR3 bases are TGTGCCAGCAGTGAAGGTCACTATAGCAATCAGCCCCAGCATTTT. Translating it yields CASSEGHYSNQPQHF.

The V call is TRBV18, the J call TRBJ2-6; no definite D call. Trimming took off 0 bases at V and 0 bases at J, with 9 bases between the two ends. The CDR3 covers 17 residues. CDR1 is KGHSH and CDR2 is LQKENI in the germline V gene. For the CDR3, the DNA is TGTGCCAGCTCACCACCGGTGGAACACTCTGGGGCCAACGTCCTGACTTTC. Its translation: CASSPPVEHSGANVLTF.

This chain links TRBV27 with TRBJ2-3; 11 positions match TRBD2. From germline, CDR1 is MNHEY and CDR2 SMNVEV (reference sequence). The CDR3 runs 13 residues. Trimming removed 6 bases from V and 11 bases from J; junction bases left unmatched: 7. The CDR3 sequence is CASRSASGRKQYF. The CDR3 DNA is TGTGCCAGCAGATCCGCTAGCGGGAGGAAGCAGTATTTT.